The rows below give T cell receptor beta chains drawn from one sample of a study of blood T cell repertoires in COVID-19. Sequenced by immunoSEQ multiplex PCR; TCRdb stores in-frame clones only, minus some. This table has 80,000 to 100,000 clones, roughly nine tenths appearing once. The sample consisted of peripheral blood. These receptors all stem from a woman aged 50 to 65 with active or convalescent COVID-19. The CDR3 runs from the conserved cysteine through the conserved F or W. The order of the fields is clone size, J gene, D gene, V gene, CDR3 length, CDR3 protein, CDR3 DNA. The D gene is left open where the match is weak. The size of a clone is reported for some rows only, either as once, few or many, or as a class for expanded clones.

- TRBJ1-2 - TRBV27 14 CASSFQRSNYGYTF TGTGCCAGCAGTTTTCAGCGATCTAACTATGGCTACACCTTC
- TRBJ1-1 - TRBV7-9 14 CASSLTSVNTEAFF TGTGCCAGCAGCTTAACTTCGGTGAACACTGAAGCTTTCTTT
- TRBJ1-2 - TRBV3-1/TRBV3-2 14 CASSQVGDTYGYTF TGTGCCAGCAGCCAAGTCGGGGACACCTATGGCTACACCTTC
few TRBJ1-1 TRBD1 TRBV7-9 15 CASSARTGQNTEAFF TGTGCCAGCAGCGCCAGGACAGGCCAGAACACTGAAGCTTTCTTT
- TRBJ2-1 TRBD2 TRBV6-5 14 CASSYDQPSGEQFF TGTGCCAGCAGTTACGATCAACCTAGCGGAGAGCAGTTCTTC
- TRBJ2-5 - TRBV18 15 CASSFRDTLRETQYF TGTGCCAGCTCATTCCGGGACACTCTACGGGAGACCCAGTACTTC
once TRBJ2-7 TRBD1 TRBV30 15 CAWKGTGGYGHEQYF TGTGCCTGGAAAGGGACAGGGGGCTACGGACACGAGCAGTACTTC
- TRBJ2-5 TRBD2 TRBV13 14 CASRVAGGLETQYF TGTGCCAGCAGGGTAGCGGGGGGGCTTGAGACCCAGTACTTC
- TRBJ1-2 - TRBV7-2 15 CASSLNPGANYGYTF TGTGCCAGCAGCTTAAACCCAGGGGCAAACTATGGCTACACCTTC
- TRBJ1-3 TRBD1 TRBV5-1 14 CASSVGTGGYTIYF TGCGCCAGCAGCGTCGGGACAGGGGGCTACACCATATATTTT
- TRBJ1-4 - TRBV10-3 18 CAISETKPKDYSYEKLFF TGTGCCATCAGTGAGACGAAACCCAAGGACTACTCGTATGAAAAACTGTTTTTT
- TRBJ2-3 TRBD2 TRBV6-5 16 CASSYSAGGFTDTQYF TGTGCCAGCAGTTACTCGGCGGGGGGGTTCACAGATACGCAGTATTTT
- TRBJ2-1 - TRBV12-3/TRBV12-4 11 CASSPNSEQFF TGTGCCAGCAGTCCCAACAGTGAGCAGTTCTTC
once TRBJ2-7 TRBD2 TRBV4-2 15 CASSQDWGGSYEQYF TGTGCCAGCAGCCAGGACTGGGGGGGTTCCTACGAGCAGTACTTC
- TRBJ1-1 TRBD1 TRBV19 16 CASSPFRGRGLTEAFF TGTGCCAGTAGTCCTTTTAGGGGCAGGGGGCTCACTGAAGCTTTCTTT
- TRBJ1-4 - TRBV19 13 CASSLQGREKLFF TGTGCCAGTAGTCTACAGGGTAGGGAAAAACTGTTTTTT
- TRBJ1-2 - TRBV3-1/TRBV3-2 14 CASSQDEGVYGYTF TGTGCCAGCAGCCAAGATGAAGGGGTCTATGGCTACACCTTC
- TRBJ1-2 TRBD1 TRBV6-5 15 CASSTETGGRFGYTF TGTGCCAGCAGTACCGAGACAGGGGGCCGTTTTGGCTACACCTTC
few TRBJ2-2 TRBD2 TRBV4-3 18 CASSHGRVGSMNTGELFF TGCGCCAGCAGCCACGGGAGGGTGGGCAGCATGAACACCGGGGAGCTGTTTTTT
- TRBJ2-3 TRBD1 TRBV18 15 CASSNGQVRTDTQYF TGTGCCAGCTCAAACGGACAGGTCCGCACAGATACGCAGTATTTT
- TRBJ1-2 - TRBV4-3 14 CASSQDGGSYGYTF TGCGCCAGCAGCCAAGACGGCGGATCCTATGGCTACACCTTC
- TRBJ1-2 - TRBV6-5 16 CASSFLGTKFNYGYTF TGTGCCAGCAGTTTTCTAGGTACAAAGTTCAACTATGGCTACACCTTC
- TRBJ1-2 TRBD1 TRBV5-1 15 CASSLAGQGSYGYTF TGCGCCAGCAGCTTGGCCGGACAGGGGAGCTATGGCTACACCTTC